The clone carrying this TCR beta chain was picked up one time. Its cognate antigen is unknown. The sample originates from a study of cytomegalovirus exposure and HLA in healthy donors. Overall study findings and caveats: There were some public TCRs occurring in many donors, but most TCR sequences were rare. Later findings reportedly placed an Asian-associated ancestry cluster below the approximately 670-donor mean for N-insertions. A further, later analysis showed that HLA-associated TCR beta chains (compared with equally common others) were more clonally expanded.

Germline V gene data show CDR1 as LNHDA and CDR2 as SQIVND (reference sequence). The CDR3 sequence is 15 residues long. Trimming took 4 bases from V and 4 from J; bases not matched to a gene: 5. The PCR employed 60 Vbeta primers together with 13 Jbeta primers. Sequencing was performed with immunoSEQ multiplex PCR; in TCRdb, only in-frame clones are kept and a portion is missing. Counted here are about 180,000 clones, around four fifths occurring once; the ten biggest clones make up 1%. The V call is TRBV19, the J call TRBJ2-3; TRBD2 matches 10 bases. This clonotype was sampled from a woman aged 45-60 years in good health and CMV-seropositive. The sequenced sample was PBMCs. The CDR3, as DNA: TGTGCCAGTAGTAGAGCGGGGGGGCTCTCAGATACGCAGTATTTT. This gives the protein CASSRAGGLSDTQYF.